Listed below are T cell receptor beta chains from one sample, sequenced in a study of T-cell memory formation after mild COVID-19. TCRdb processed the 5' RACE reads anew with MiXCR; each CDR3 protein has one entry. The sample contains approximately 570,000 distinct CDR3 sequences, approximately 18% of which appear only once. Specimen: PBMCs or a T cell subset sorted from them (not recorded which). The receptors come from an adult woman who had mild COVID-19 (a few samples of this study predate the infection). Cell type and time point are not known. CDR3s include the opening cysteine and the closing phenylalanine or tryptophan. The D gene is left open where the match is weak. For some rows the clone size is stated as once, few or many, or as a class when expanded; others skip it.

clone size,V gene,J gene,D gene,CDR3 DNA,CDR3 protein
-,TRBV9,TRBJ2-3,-,TGTGCCAGCAGCGTAGGCACCCCCACAGATACGCAGTATTTT,CASSVGTPTDTQYF
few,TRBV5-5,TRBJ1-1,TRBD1,TGTGCCAGCAGCTTGGGGTGGACAGGGGGGAACACTGAAGCTTTCTTT,CASSLGWTGGNTEAFF
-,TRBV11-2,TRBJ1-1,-,TGTGCCAGCAGCTTCCCACAACACCTCGAGGGGGGGATGAACACTGAAGCTTTCTTT,CASSFPQHLEGGMNTEAFF
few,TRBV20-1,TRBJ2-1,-,TGCAGTGCTAGAGCTTCGCTCCGGGCCCGCAGGCAGTTCTTC,CSARASLRARRQFF
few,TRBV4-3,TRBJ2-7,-,TGCGCCAGCAGCCAGGGGCGGGACATAGGTAACGAGCAGTACTTC,CASSQGRDIGNEQYF
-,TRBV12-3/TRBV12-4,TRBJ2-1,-,TGTGCCAGCAGTTTAGGGGCTGGATTGGGGAGCTCCTACAATGAGCAGTTCTTC,CASSLGAGLGSSYNEQFF
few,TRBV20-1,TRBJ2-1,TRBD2,TGCAGTACCTTTTCTAGCGGGAGCTCCTACAATGAGCAGTTCTTC,CSTFSSGSSYNEQFF
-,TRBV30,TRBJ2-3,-,TGTGCCTGGAGTAAGCAGTCAGATACGCAGTATTTT,CAWSKQSDTQYF
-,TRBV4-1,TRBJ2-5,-,TGCGCCAGCAGCCAAGGTCAGGCGGGTGGTAGAGAGACCCAGTACTTC,CASSQGQAGGRETQYF
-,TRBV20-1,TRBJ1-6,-,TGCAGTGCCACACCCCAGGAGGGCCCCCGGCTTCCCCTCCACTTT,CSATPQEGPRLPLHF
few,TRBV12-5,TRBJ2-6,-,TGTGCTAGTGGTTTGGGATCCTCTGGGGCCAACGTCCTGACTTTC,CASGLGSSGANVLTF
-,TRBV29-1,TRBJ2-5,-,TGCAGCGCCGCCGACCAAGAGACCCAGTACTTC,CSAADQETQYF
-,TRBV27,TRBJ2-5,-,TGTGCCAGCAGTTTAATGGGGCGGGAATGGGAGACCCAGTACTTC,CASSLMGREWETQYF
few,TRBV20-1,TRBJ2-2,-,TGCAGTGCGAGACAGAACACCGGGGAGCTGTTTTTT,CSARQNTGELFF
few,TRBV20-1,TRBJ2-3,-,TGCAGTGCTTCGGACAACACAGATACGCAGTATTTT,CSASDNTDTQYF
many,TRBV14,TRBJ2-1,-,TGTGCCAGCAGCGCGATAGGGCCCCTATCCAATGAGCAGTTCTTC,CASSAIGPLSNEQFF
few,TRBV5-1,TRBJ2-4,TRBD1,TGCGCCAGCAGCTTGGGTATGACAGGGACAAACATTCAGTACTTC,CASSLGMTGTNIQYF
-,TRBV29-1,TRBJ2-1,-,TGCAGCGTTGATGGACAGAGCTCCTACAATGAGCAGTTCTTC,CSVDGQSSYNEQFF
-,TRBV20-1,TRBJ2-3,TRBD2,TGCAGTGCTCCTTCCACGGGAGGCCGCCGAGATACGCAGTATTTT,CSAPSTGGRRDTQYF
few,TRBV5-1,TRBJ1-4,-,TGCGCCAGCAGCTTCTTACCCGGATCGCGGAAACTGTTTTTT,CASSFLPGSRKLFF
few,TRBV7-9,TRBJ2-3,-,TGTGCCAGCAGCCCCCAGACAGGTTCCCTCACAGATACGCAGTATTTT,CASSPQTGSLTDTQYF
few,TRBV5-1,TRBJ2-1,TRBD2,TGCGCCAGCAGCCCGCTTAGCGGGGGGCAGTTCTTC,CASSPLSGGQFF
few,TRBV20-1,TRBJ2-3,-,TGCAGTGCTGCTGGGGGATCCAACACAGATACGCAGTATTTT,CSAAGGSNTDTQYF
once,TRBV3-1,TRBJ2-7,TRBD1,TGTGCCAGCAGCCGACAGGGGGCCGAGCAGTACTTC,CASSRQGAEQYF
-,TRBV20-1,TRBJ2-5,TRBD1,TGCAGTGCCCTGGACAGGGTGGTACCGACAGAGACCCAGTACTTC,CSALDRVVPTETQYF
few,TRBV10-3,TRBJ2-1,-,TGTGCCATCAGTGAGTCGGTGGGGGCAAACAATGAGCAGTTCTTC,CAISESVGANNEQFF
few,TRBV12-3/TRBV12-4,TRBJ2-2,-,TGTGCCAGCAGTTTATTCCTGAAGGGGGGCACCGGGGAGCTGTTTTTT,CASSLFLKGGTGELFF
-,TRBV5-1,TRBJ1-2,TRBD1,TGCGCCAGCAGCCAAGGGGGACAGAAAGACTATGGCTACACCTTC,CASSQGGQKDYGYTF
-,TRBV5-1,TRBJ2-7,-,TGCGCCAGCAGCTTGATCGGTGAGGTTAGAGGGCACTCCTACGAGCAGTACTTC,CASSLIGEVRGHSYEQYF
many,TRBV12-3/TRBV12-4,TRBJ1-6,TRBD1,TGTGCCAGCAGTGACAGGGATAATTCACCCCTCCACTTT,CASSDRDNSPLHF
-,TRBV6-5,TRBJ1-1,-,TGTGCCAGCTCCTGGGACTGGGAGAACACTGAAGCTTTCTTT,CASSWDWENTEAFF
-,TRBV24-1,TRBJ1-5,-,TGTGCCACCAGTGTGGGCAGGGGCAATCAGCCCCAGCATTTT,CATSVGRGNQPQHF
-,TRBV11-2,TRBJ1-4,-,TGTGCCAGCAGCGATGGACACGGAGGTGGGGAAAAACTGTTTTTT,CASSDGHGGGEKLFF
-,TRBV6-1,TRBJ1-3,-,TGTGCCAGCAGGAGCGGACAGTTGTTTTCTGGAAACACCATATATTTT,CASRSGQLFSGNTIYF
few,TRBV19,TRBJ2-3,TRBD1,TGTGCCAGTAGTTTCGACAGGGGGGGAGATACGCAGTATTTT,CASSFDRGGDTQYF
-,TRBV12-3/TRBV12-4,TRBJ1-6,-,TGTGCCAGCAGTTTAAAATCACCCCTCCACTTT,CASSLKSPLHF
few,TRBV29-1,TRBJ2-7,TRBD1,TGCAGCGTTGAACGGTCCGGACAGGGGGGCTACGAGCAGTACTTC,CSVERSGQGGYEQYF
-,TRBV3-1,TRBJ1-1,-,TGTGCCAGCAGCCCAGAGCAGAGGAACACTGAAGCTTTCTTT,CASSPEQRNTEAFF
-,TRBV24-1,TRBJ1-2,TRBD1,TGTGCCACCAGTGATGGCCCGGACAGGGACTATGGCTACACCTTC,CATSDGPDRDYGYTF
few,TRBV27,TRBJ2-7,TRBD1,TGTGCCAGCAGGCCCTGGACAGGGTGGCACTACGAGCAGTACTTC,CASRPWTGWHYEQYF
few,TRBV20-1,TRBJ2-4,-,TGCAGTGCTAGAGAGCTTTTCAAAAACATTCAGTACTTC,CSARELFKNIQYF
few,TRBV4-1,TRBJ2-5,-,TGCGCCAGCAGCCAAGATAGGGGGGGTCGTCGAGAGACCCAGTACTTC,CASSQDRGGRRETQYF
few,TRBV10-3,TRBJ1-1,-,TGTGCCATCAGTAGTCCAGGGAGTGACACTGAAGCTTTCTTT,CAISSPGSDTEAFF
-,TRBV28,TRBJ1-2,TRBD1,TGTGCCAGCAGTTTGGGACAGGGGGCTTTTGGCTACACCTTC,CASSLGQGAFGYTF
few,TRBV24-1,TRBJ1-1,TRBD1,TGTGCCACCAGTGACCCCACAGGGGGTAGGACTGAAGCTTTCTTT,CATSDPTGGRTEAFF
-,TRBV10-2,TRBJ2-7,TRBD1,TGCGCCAGCAGAGGACAGGGTAGGTTCGGCGAGCAGTACTTC,CASRGQGRFGEQYF
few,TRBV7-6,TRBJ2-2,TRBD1,TGTGCCAGCAGCACAGACAGGGCCGGCACCGGGGAGCTGTTTTTT,CASSTDRAGTGELFF
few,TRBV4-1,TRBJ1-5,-,TGCGCCAGCAGCTCCCGGGACAACAATCAGCCCCAGCATTTT,CASSSRDNNQPQHF
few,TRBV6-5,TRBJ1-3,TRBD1,TGTGCCAGCAGTTATGACAGGGCTGGAAACACCATATATTTT,CASSYDRAGNTIYF
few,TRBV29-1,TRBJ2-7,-,TGCAGCCCCGCGGGGGCAGGGAACTCCTACGAGCAGTACTTC,CSPAGAGNSYEQYF
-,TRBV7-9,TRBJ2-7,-,TGTGCCAGCAGCTCCCCCACTAGAGCAAACGAGCAGTACTTC,CASSSPTRANEQYF
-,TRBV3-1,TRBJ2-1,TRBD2,TGTGCCAGCAGCCGGATACCTCGGGGGGGCGGTAGGGATGAGCAGTTCTTC,CASSRIPRGGGRDEQFF
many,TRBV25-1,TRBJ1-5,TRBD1,TGTGCCAGCAGTGAATCGACAGGGGTACAGCCCCAGCATTTT,CASSESTGVQPQHF
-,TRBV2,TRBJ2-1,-,TGTGCCAGCAGTGAAGGCAGGGGTAGCTATGAGCAGTTCTTC,CASSEGRGSYEQFF
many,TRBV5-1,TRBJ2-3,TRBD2,TGCGCCAGCAGCTTGGGTTCTAGCGGGAACACAGATACGCAGTATTTT,CASSLGSSGNTDTQYF
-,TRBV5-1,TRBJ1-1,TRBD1,TGCGCCAGCAGCATCAGACAGGGGGACACTGAAGCTTTCTTT,CASSIRQGDTEAFF
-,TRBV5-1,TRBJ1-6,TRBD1,TGCGCCAGCAGCACGGACAGGATCAATTCACCCCTCCACTTT,CASSTDRINSPLHF
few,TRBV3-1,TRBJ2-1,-,TGTGCCAGCAGCCAATACACTAGTAGCCTCAGGAGCTCCTACAATGAGCAGTTCTTC,CASSQYTSSLRSSYNEQFF
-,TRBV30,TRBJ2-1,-,TGTGCCTGGAGGACAGGCCATTACAATGAGCAGTTCTTC,CAWRTGHYNEQFF